The 26 T cell receptor beta chains given below trace back to one sample, sequenced in a study of T cell repertoires in cytomegalovirus infection. TCRdb reanalysed the reads using MiXCR and keeps one entry per CDR3 protein. Of 150,000 or so distinct CDR3 sequences in the sample, under 8% were seen once. The sample taken for sequencing was PBMCs. The receptors were gathered from a human donor in good health (CMV status not recorded). Some clones in this sample may be carry-over from other donors' samples.

This clonotype was detected many times. The chain employs TRBV7-8 and TRBJ2-2; D is uncertain. Trimming left V 4 bases short and J 6 bases short, with 18 bases between. The CDR3 spans 16 residues. In germline, CDR1 is SGHVS, CDR2 FQNEAQ. CDR3 DNA sequence: TGTGCCAGCAGCTCTCATATTTTCAAGGGTTCCGGGGAGCTGTTTTTT. It is translated as CASSSHIFKGSGELFF.

This clonotype was seen many times. The genes are TRBV20-1 and TRBJ2-5, with D maybe TRBD1 (5 bases). Trimming left V 3 bases short and J 2 bases short, with 19 bases between. Germline values: CDR1 DFQATT, CDR2 SNEGSKA (reference sequence). This CDR3 spans 16 amino acids. DNA of the CDR3: TGCAGTGCTAGTTTGGGGCCCAAAGGGCGTCAAGAGACCCAGTACTTC. It specifies CSASLGPKGRQETQYF.

Ten or more counts support this clonotype. The chain couples TRBV28 to TRBJ1-1; D is undetermined. Germline CDR1 is MDHEN and CDR2 is SYDVKM. Trimming cost V 6 bases and J 2 bases, with 16 bases left between them. The CDR3 is 15 amino acids. The CDR3, as DNA: TGTGCCAGCAGCCCTAGTCTCGGGCGCAACACTGAAGCTTTCTTT. This codes for CASSPSLGRNTEAFF. Looking up the rest from reference TRBV28 and TRBJ1-1 gives the full variable domain: DVKVTQSSRYLVKRTGEKVFLECVQDMDHENMFWYRQDPGLGLRLIYFSYDVKMKEKGDIPEGYSVSREKKERFSLILESASTNQTSMYLCASSPSLGRNTEAFFGQGTRLTVV.

A remark on this clonotype: It may be a read error: a sequence one base away is much more abundant. This chain joins TRBV12-3 or TRBV12-4 and TRBJ2-7; 8 nucleotides line up with TRBD1. The CDR3 length is 15 residues. CDR3 region: CASSAGQESSYEQCF. Here the CDR3 DNA reads TGTGCCAGCAGTGCGGGACAGGAGAGCTCCTACGAGCAGTGCTTC.

This clonotype was observed a handful of times. The V and J genes are TRBV18 and TRBJ1-1, with unresolved D. This CDR3 is 17 amino acids long. Germline-derived CDR1 and CDR2 are KGHSH and LQKENI. V dropped 0 bases and J dropped 0 bases, with 14 bases sitting between them. The DNA for the CDR3 is TGTGCCAGCTCACCACCGTCTGGCCGGGTCTTGAACACTGAAGCTTTCTTT. Amino acid sequence: CASSPPSGRVLNTEAFF.

This clonotype has ten or more counts. The rearrangement links TRBV7-6 to TRBJ1-4; D perhaps matches TRBD1 (5 bases). This CDR3 spans 15 amino acids. With 4 bases removed from V and 7 bases from J, the gap between germline ends came to 16 bases. Germline V gene data show CDR1 as SGHVS and CDR2 as FNYEAQ. Here the CDR3 reads CASSWAREAGEKLFF. The CDR3 DNA reads as TGTGCCAGCAGCTGGGCCAGGGAAGCGGGTGAAAAACTGTTTTTT.

This chain connects TRBV5-1 to TRBJ1-1, with TRBD1 matching over 9 bases. CDR1 is SGHRS, CDR2 YFSETQ, per germline. The V segment lost 4 bases and the J segment 7 bases; nucleotides outside the gene matches: 8. The CDR3 covers 14 residues. CDR3 sequence reads: CASSRQGGPLEAFF. For the CDR3, the DNA is TGCGCCAGCAGCAGACAGGGGGGACCGCTTGAAGCTTTCTTT.

This clonotype was recorded at least ten times. V gene TRBV7-2 combines with J gene TRBJ1-2; maybe TRBD1 (5 bases). The V end was cut by 1 base, the J end by 3 bases, with 18 bases between. Germline V gene lookup returns CDR1 SGHTA and CDR2 FQGNSA. This CDR3 is 17 amino acids long. CDR3 amino acids: CASSLEAARGIHYGYTF. In DNA form, the CDR3 reads TGTGCCAGCAGCTTAGAGGCGGCGCGGGGGATCCACTATGGCTACACCTTC.

This sequence joins TRBV2 and TRBJ2-1; TRBD1 is a possible D gene (6 bases). CDR3 length: 11 amino acids. V gave up 2 bases and J gave up 10 bases, with 6 bases separating them. Germline V lookup: CDR1 SNHLY, CDR2 FYNNEI. CDR3 amino acids: CASSEQGEQFF. As DNA, the CDR3 is TGTGCCAGCAGTGAACAGGGGGAGCAGTTCTTC.

In its sample, this clonotype was seen a few times. The chain employs TRBV20-1 and TRBJ1-2; no clear D. The CDR3 is made up of 13 amino acids. The ends were cut back, 5 bases at V and 8 bases at J, with 18 bases in the middle. CDR1 is DFQATT and CDR2 is SNEGSKA in the germline V gene (reference sequence). The CDR3 here is CSADDNRGWGYTF. The CDR3 DNA sequence: TGCAGTGCTGACGACAACCGCGGCTGGGGCTACACCTTC.

This clonotype occurred many times. This sequence joins TRBV4-1 and TRBJ1-6; D is uncertain. This CDR3 spans 16 amino acids. The V gene lost 1 base and the J gene lost 6 bases, with 13 bases spanning the gap. Germline CDR1 reads MGHRA; CDR2 reads YSYEKL. CDR3 region: CASSQALNRINSPLHF. In DNA form, the CDR3 reads TGCGCCAGCAGCCAAGCTTTAAACAGAATTAATTCACCCCTCCACTTT.

The table lists this clonotype with many counts. The chain uses TRBV7-3 and TRBJ2-1; 9 positions match TRBD2. This CDR3 is built from 14 residues. Trimming removed 5 bases from V and 5 bases from J; junction bases left unmatched: 4. Germline values: CDR1 SGHTA, CDR2 FQGTGA. The DNA of the CDR3 is TGTGCCAGCAGCCAGAGCGGGGGGAACAATGAGCAGTTCTTC. Amino acid sequence: CASSQSGGNNEQFF.

This clonotype showed up many times. The rearrangement links TRBV20-1 to TRBJ2-5, with D tentatively TRBD2 (5 bases). Per germline, CDR1 DFQATT and CDR2 SNEGSKA (reference sequence). The CDR3 length is 14 residues. Trimming removed 6 bases at V and 5 bases at J, with 19 bases between. This CDR3 is CSAGGRGSAETQYF. The CDR3, as DNA: TGCAGTGCCGGAGGTCGCGGGTCGGCGGAGACCCAGTACTTC.

This clonotype was seen many times. The chain combines TRBV25-1 with TRBJ1-3, with TRBD1 identical over 10 bases. The V and J ends lost 9 bases and 4 bases, in that order; junction bases with no gene match: 15. The germline V gene has CDR1 MGHDK and CDR2 SYGVNS. This CDR3 spans 17 amino acids. The chain's CDR3 is CASDPAPGTGVGNTIYF. The CDR3 DNA follows: TGTGCCAGTGACCCCGCACCCGGGACAGGGGTCGGAAACACCATATATTTT.

This clonotype was observed many times. The chain is built from TRBV10-3 and TRBJ2-5; 7 nucleotides line up with TRBD1. V gave up 4 bases and J gave up 2 bases; unmatched junction bases: 7. CDR3 length equals 15 residues. Germline V CDR1 and CDR2: ENHRY, SYGVKD. The CDR3 DNA sequence: TGTGCCATCAGTGGACAGGGTGGTTGGCAAGAGACCCAGTACTTC. Amino acids: CAISGQGGWQETQYF.

The V gene is TRBV6-5, the J gene TRBJ2-2, with 8 positions matching TRBD2. CDR1 MNHEY and CDR2 SVGAGI come from the germline V gene. V lost 6 bases, J lost 6 bases, and 6 bases stayed unmatched. This CDR3 has 14 residues. CDR3 nucleotide sequence: TGTGCCAGCAGACCGGGACTAGTATCCGGGGAGCTGTTTTTT. Its translation: CASRPGLVSGELFF.

This clonotype came up many times. The V call is TRBV7-2, the J call TRBJ2-7, with 7 positions matching TRBD1. Germline V gene data show CDR1 as SGHTA and CDR2 as FQGNSA. The CDR3 has 15 residues. V trimming: 5 bases; J trimming: 7 bases; junction bases outside the gene matches: 14. DNA for the CDR3: TGTGCCAGCAGCCAAGACAGGGAAAGATCGAGAGAGCAGTACTTC. Translating gives CASSQDRERSREQYF.

This clonotype has at least ten counts. The rearrangement joins TRBV7-9 to TRBJ2-1, with 9 positions matching TRBD1. V lost 3 bases to trimming and J lost 5 bases; unmatched junction nucleotides: 2. The CDR3 contains 14 residues. Germline V gives CDR1 SEHNR, CDR2 FQNEAQ (reference sequence). CDR3 protein: CASSLGQGHNEQFF. The CDR3 DNA is TGTGCCAGCAGCTTGGGACAGGGACACAATGAGCAGTTCTTC.

This clonotype was observed a few times. The chain links TRBV11-1 to TRBJ2-1; TRBD2 matches at 15 bases. The CDR3 has 16 residues. Germline CDR1 is SGHAT and CDR2 is FQDESV (reference sequence). J lost 10 bases, V lost 7 bases, and 11 bases had no gene match. In nucleotides, the CDR3 is TGTGCCAGCACGGGACTAGCGGGGGGAACGCTATCGGAGCAGTTCTTC. As protein: CASTGLAGGTLSEQFF.

This clonotype showed up many times. The CDR3 here is CASSTTGGPDTQYF. DNA of the CDR3: TGTGCCAGCAGCACGACAGGGGGCCCAGATACGCAGTATTTT. This chain uses TRBV5-5 with TRBJ2-3, with TRBD1 matching 10 bases. CDR3 size: 14 residues. After removal of 4 bases from V and 4 bases from J, the junction contained 3 bases not matched to a gene. CDR1 and CDR2 from the germline V gene are SGHKS and YYEKEE (reference sequence).

The table lists this clonotype with many counts. The J gene is TRBJ2-2, the V gene TRBV27; D might be TRBD1 (5 bases). The germline gives CDR1 MNHEY, CDR2 SMNVEV (reference sequence). This CDR3 contains 13 residues. Between the trimmed V and J ends, which lost 5 bases and 7 bases, there was a span of 11 bases. CDR3 residues: CASSRQRGGELFF. The CDR3, as DNA: TGTGCCAGCAGTCGACAGAGAGGCGGGGAGCTGTTTTTT.

This clonotype was seen many times. This sequence joins TRBV7-2 and TRBJ2-2; 13 bases match TRBD2. Trimming cost V 8 bases and J 6 bases; bases outside gene matches: 9. The CDR3 has 16 residues. CDR1 SGHTA and CDR2 FQGNSA come from the germline V gene. CDR3 nucleotide sequence: TGTGCCAGCTGCCTTGCCACTAGCGGGGGGGCCGGGGAGCTGTTTTTT. Protein: CASCLATSGGAGELFF.

This clonotype was observed many times. The chain is built from TRBV6-1 and TRBJ1-1, with D uncertain. This CDR3 has 14 residues. V was pared by 7 bases and J by 4 bases, with 16 bases between. The germline CDR1 and CDR2 sequences are MNHNS and SASEGT. This chain's CDR3 is CASTPLRRATEAFF. The CDR3 DNA reads as TGTGCCAGCACCCCCTTAAGACGTGCCACTGAAGCTTTCTTT.

The chain recombines TRBV20-1 with TRBJ1-5; 7 nucleotides agree with TRBD1. J gave up 6 bases and V 2 bases, and 7 bases lay outside the gene matches. The CDR3 covers 14 residues. The germline CDR1 and CDR2 sequences are DFQATT and SNEGSKA (reference sequence). The CDR3, as DNA: TGCAGTGCTAGACCTGGGACAGCCGGTCAGCCCCAGCATTTT. Its translation: CSARPGTAGQPQHF.

This clonotype occurred many times. The chain uses TRBV12-3 or TRBV12-4 and TRBJ1-1, with 7 positions matching TRBD1. With 5 bases clipped from V and 1 base from J, the junction kept 10 bases outside the gene matches. The CDR3 runs to 16 residues. The CDR3 bases are TGTGCCAGCAGTCGCCCTGGGGGGGACAGGAACACTGAAGCTTTCTTT. Translated: CASSRPGGDRNTEAFF.

A word on this clonotype: Possible read error: a much larger clone is one base away. CDR3 residues: CASRFTINGELFF. The DNA for the CDR3 is TGTGCCAGCAGATTTACAATCAACGGGGAGCTGTTTTTT. The rearrangement uses TRBV6-1 and TRBJ2-2; D is undetermined. The germline V gene has CDR1 MNHNS and CDR2 SASEGT. With 6 bases removed from V and 7 bases from J, the gap between germline ends came to 12 bases. The CDR3 loop spans 13 amino acids.